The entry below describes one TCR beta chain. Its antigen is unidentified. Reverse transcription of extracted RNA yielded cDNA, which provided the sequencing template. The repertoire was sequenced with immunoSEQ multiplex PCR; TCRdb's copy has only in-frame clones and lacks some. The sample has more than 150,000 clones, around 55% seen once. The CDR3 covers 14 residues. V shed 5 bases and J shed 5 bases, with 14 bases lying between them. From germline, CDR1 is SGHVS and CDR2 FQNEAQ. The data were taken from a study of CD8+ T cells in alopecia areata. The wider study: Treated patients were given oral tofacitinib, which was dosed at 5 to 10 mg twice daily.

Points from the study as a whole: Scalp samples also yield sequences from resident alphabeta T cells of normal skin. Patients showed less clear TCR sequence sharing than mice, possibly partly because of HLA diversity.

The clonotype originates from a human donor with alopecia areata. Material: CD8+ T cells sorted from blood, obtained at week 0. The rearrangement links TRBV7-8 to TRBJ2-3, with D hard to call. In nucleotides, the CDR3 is TGTGCCAGCAGCCTACGTGGAAGTCAAGATACGCAGTATTTT. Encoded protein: CASSLRGSQDTQYF.